The clone carrying this T cell receptor (beta chain) appeared a few times. Antigen specificity is unknown. This sample is part of a study of T-cell memory formation after mild COVID-19. Whole-study findings and limits: Pre-infection memory held some responding clones, suggesting pre-existing cross-reactive T cells responded.

TCRdb itself ran the 5' RACE reads through MiXCR, one entry per CDR3 protein. This sample has roughly 550,000 distinct CDR3 sequences, with roughly 22% found just once. CDR1 MGHRA and CDR2 YSYEKL come from the germline V gene. This CDR3 is built from 17 residues. V shed 5 bases, J shed 5 bases, and the junction held 14 bases outside the gene matches. Specimen: PBMCs or a T cell subset sorted from them (not recorded which). The chain links TRBV4-1 to TRBJ2-1; 8 nucleotides match TRBD2. The receptor was derived from an adult woman who had mild COVID-19 (a few samples of this study predate the infection). Cell type and time point are not known. The CDR3 DNA is TGCGCCAGCAGCATTACGGGGGGATTAGCGGGGAACAATGAGCAGTTCTTC. Its translation: CASSITGGLAGNNEQFF.